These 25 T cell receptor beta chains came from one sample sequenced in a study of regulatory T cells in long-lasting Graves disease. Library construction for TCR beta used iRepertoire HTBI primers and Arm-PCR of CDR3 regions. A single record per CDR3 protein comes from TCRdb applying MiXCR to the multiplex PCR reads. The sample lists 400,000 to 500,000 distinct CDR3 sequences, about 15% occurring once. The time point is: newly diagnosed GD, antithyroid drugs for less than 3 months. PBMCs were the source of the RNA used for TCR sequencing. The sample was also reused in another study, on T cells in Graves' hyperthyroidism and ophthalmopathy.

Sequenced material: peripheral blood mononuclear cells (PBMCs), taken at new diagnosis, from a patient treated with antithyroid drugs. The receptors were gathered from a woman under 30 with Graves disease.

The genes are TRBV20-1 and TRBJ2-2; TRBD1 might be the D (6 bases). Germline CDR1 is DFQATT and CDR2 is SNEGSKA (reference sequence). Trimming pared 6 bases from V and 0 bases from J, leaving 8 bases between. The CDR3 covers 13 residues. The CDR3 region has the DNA TGCAGTGCCGGGACAACGAACACCGGGGAGCTGTTTTTT. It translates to CSAGTTNTGELFF.

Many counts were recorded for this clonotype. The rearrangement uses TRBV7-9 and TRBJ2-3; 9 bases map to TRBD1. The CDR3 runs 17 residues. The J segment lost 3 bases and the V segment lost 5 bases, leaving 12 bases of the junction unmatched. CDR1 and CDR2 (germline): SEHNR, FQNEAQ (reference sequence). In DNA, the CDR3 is TGTGCCAGCAGCCCAGGTTGGGGACAGGGAGTGACAGATACGCAGTATTTT. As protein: CASSPGWGQGVTDTQYF.

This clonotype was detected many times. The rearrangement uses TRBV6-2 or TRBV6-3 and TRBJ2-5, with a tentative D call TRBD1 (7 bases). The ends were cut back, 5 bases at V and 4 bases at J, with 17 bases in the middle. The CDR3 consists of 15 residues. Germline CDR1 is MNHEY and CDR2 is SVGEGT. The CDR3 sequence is CASSPGAGGTETQYF. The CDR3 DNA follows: TGTGCCAGCAGTCCCGGGGCAGGGGGGACAGAGACCCAGTACTTC.

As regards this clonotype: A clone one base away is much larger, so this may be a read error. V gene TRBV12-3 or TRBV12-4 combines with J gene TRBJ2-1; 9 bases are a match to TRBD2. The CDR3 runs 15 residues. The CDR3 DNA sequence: TGTGCCGGCAGGTTTAGCGGGAGAGTCAACAATGAGCAGTTCTTC. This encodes CAGRFSGRVNNEQFF.

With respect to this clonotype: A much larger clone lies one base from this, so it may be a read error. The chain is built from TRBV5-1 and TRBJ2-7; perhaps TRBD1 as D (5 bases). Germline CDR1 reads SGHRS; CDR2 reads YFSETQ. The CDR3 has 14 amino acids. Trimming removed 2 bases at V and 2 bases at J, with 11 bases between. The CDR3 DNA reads TGCGCCAGCAGCTTAAACAGGATGGCCTACGAGCAGTACTTC. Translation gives CASSLNRMAYEQYF.

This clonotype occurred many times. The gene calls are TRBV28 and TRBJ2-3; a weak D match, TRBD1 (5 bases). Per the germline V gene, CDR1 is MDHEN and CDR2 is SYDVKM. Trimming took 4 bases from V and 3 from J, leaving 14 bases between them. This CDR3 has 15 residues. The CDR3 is CASSSVQGWTDTQYF. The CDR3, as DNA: TGTGCCAGCAGTTCGGTTCAGGGTTGGACAGATACGCAGTATTTT.

The CDR3 DNA reads TGTGCCAGCAGCTACACCTCGCCAGATACGCAGTATTTT. It encodes CASSYTSPDTQYF. The V gene is TRBV11-3, the J gene TRBJ2-3; D uncertain. CDR3 length: 13 residues. CDR1 and CDR2 from the germline V gene are SGHNT and YENEEA. The V end was cut by 4 bases, the J end by 4 bases, with 9 bases between. Looking up the rest from reference TRBV11-3 and TRBJ2-3 gives the full variable domain: EAGVVQSPRYKIIEKKQPVAFWCNPISGHNTLYWYLQNLGQGPELLIRYENEEAVDDSQLPKDRFSAERLKGVDSTLKIQPAELGDSAVYLCASSYTSPDTQYFGPGTRLTVL.

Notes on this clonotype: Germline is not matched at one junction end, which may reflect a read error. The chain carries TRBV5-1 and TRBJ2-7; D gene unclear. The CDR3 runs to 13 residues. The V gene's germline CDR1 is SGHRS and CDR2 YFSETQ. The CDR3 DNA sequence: TGCACCAGCAGCTTGGTAAGGGCGGCCGAGCAGTACTTC. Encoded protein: CTSSLVRAAEQYF. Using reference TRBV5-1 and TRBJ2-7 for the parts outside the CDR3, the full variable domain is KAGVTQTPRYLIKTRGQQVTLSCSPISGHRSVSWYQQTPGQGLQFLFEYFSETQRNKGNFPGRFSGRQFSNSRSEMNVSTLELGDSALYLCTSSLVRAAEQYFGPGTRLTVT.

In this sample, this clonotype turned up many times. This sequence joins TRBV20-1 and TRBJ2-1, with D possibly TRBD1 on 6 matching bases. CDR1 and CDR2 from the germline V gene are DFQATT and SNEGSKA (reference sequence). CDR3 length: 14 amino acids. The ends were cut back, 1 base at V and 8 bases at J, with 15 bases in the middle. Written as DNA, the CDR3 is TGCAGTGCTAGAGCCAGGGGCCCTTTGGATGAGCAGTTCTTC. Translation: CSARARGPLDEQFF.

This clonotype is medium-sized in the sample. CDR3 bases: TGTGCCAGCAGTGCGGAGGGGAGGGAGAAGAACACTGAAGCTTTCTTT. Encoded protein: CASSAEGREKNTEAFF. The chain has TRBV6-1 and TRBJ1-1; a possible D gene is TRBD1 (5 bases). This CDR3 spans 16 amino acids. Between the trimmed V and J ends, which lost 4 bases and 1 base, there was a span of 16 bases. The germline V gene has CDR1 MNHNS and CDR2 SASEGT.

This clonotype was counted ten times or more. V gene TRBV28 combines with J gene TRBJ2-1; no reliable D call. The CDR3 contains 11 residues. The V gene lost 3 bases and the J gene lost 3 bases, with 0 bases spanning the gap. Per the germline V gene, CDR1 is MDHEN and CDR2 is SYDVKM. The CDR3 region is CASSFYNEQFF. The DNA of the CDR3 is TGTGCCAGCAGTTTCTACAATGAGCAGTTCTTC.

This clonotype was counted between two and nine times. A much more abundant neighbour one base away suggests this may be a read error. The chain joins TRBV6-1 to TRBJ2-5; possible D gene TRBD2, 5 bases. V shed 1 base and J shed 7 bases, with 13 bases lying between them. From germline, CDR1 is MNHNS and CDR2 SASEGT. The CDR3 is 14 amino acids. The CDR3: CASSEGIVRGTQYF. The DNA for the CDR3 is TGTGCCAGCAGTGAAGGTATAGTCCGGGGGACCCAGTACTTC.

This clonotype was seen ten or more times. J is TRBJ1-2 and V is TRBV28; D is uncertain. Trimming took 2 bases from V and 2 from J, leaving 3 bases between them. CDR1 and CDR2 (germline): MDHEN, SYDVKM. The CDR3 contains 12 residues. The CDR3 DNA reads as TGTGCCAGCAGTTTAAGCAACTATGGCTACACCTTC. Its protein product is CASSLSNYGYTF.

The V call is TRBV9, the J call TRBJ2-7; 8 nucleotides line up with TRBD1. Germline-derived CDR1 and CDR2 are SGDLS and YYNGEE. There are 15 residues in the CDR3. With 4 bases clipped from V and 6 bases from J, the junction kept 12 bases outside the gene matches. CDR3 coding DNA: TGTGCCAGCAGCCCCGAAGGACAGGGATACTCCGAGCAGTACTTC. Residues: CASSPEGQGYSEQYF. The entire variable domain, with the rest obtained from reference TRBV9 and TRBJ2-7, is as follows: DSGVTQTPKHLITATGQRVTLRCSPRSGDLSVYWYQQSLDQGLQFLIQYYNGEERAKGNILERFSAQQFPDLHSELNLSSLELGDSALYFCASSPEGQGYSEQYFGPGTRLTVT.

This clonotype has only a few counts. The CDR3 reads CASTTGGSTDTQYF. The CDR3 nucleotides are TGTGCCAGTACCACAGGCGGAAGCACAGATACGCAGTATTTT. The chain recombines TRBV19 with TRBJ2-3, with D tentatively TRBD1 (5 bases). The CDR3 runs to 14 residues. The ends were cut back, 7 bases at V and 0 bases at J, with 11 bases in the middle. The germline V gene has CDR1 LNHDA and CDR2 SQIVND (reference sequence).

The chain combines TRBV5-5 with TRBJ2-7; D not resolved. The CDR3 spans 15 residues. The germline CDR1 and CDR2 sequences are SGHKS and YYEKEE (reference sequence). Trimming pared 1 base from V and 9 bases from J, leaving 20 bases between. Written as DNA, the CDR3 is TGTGCCAGCAGCTTGTTGAGTTTTGGCCCTGTTCGGCAGTACTTC. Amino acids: CASSLLSFGPVRQYF.

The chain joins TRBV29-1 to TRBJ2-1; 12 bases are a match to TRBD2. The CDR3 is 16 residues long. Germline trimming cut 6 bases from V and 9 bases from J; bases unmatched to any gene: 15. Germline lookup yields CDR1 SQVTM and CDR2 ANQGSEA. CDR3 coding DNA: TGCAGCGTGTTCGATTCGACTAGCGGGAGTGTTGTTGAGCAGTTCTTC. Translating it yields CSVFDSTSGSVVEQFF.

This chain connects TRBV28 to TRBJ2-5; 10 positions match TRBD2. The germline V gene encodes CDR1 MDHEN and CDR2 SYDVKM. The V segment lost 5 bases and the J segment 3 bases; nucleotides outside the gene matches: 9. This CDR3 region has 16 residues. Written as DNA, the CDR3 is TGTGCCAGCAGTGCAAGGACTAGCGGCAACAAAGAGACCCAGTACTTC. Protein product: CASSARTSGNKETQYF. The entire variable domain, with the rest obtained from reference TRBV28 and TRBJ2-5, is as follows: DVKVTQSSRYLVKRTGEKVFLECVQDMDHENMFWYRQDPGLGLRLIYFSYDVKMKEKGDIPEGYSVSREKKERFSLILESASTNQTSMYLCASSARTSGNKETQYFGPGTRLLVL.

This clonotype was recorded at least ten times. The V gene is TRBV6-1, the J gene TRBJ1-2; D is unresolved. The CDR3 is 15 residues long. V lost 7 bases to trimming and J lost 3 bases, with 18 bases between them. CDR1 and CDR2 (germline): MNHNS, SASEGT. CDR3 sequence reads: CASTRDGRRDYGYTF. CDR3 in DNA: TGTGCCAGCACCCGAGATGGGAGGAGGGACTATGGCTACACCTTC.

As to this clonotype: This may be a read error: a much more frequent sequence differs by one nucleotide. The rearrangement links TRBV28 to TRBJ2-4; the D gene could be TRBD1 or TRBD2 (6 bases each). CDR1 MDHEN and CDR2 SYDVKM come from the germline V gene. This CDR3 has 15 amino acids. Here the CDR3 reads CVSSAGQRGVNIQYF. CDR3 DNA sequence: TGTGTCAGCAGCGCGGGACAACGGGGCGTAAACATTCAGTACTTC. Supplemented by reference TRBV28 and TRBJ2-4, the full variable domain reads DVKVTQSSRYLVKRTGEKVFLECVQDMDHENMFWYRQDPGLGLRLIYFSYDVKMKEKGDIPEGYSVSREKKERFSLILESASTNQTSMYLCVSSAGQRGVNIQYFGAGTRLSVL.

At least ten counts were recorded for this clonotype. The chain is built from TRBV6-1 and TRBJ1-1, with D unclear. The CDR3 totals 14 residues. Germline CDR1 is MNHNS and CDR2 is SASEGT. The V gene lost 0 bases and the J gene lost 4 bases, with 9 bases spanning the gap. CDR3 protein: CASSEARGGTEAFF. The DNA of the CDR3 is TGTGCCAGCAGTGAAGCGCGAGGAGGCACTGAAGCTTTCTTT.

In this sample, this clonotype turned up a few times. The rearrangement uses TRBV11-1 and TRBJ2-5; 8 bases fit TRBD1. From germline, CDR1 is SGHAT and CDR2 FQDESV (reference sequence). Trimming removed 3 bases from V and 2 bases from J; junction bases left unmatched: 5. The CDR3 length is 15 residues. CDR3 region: CASSFGRGRQETQYF. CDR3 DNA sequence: TGTGCCAGCAGCTTTGGCAGGGGGCGGCAAGAGACCCAGTACTTC.

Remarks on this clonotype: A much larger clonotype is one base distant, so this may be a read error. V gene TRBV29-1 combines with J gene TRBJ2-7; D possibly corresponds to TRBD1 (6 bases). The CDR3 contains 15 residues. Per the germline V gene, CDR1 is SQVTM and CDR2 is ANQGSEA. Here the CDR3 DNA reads TGCAGCGTTGAATCCCTTCAGGGGCGATCCTACGAGCGGTACTTC. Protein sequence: CSVESLQGRSYERYF.

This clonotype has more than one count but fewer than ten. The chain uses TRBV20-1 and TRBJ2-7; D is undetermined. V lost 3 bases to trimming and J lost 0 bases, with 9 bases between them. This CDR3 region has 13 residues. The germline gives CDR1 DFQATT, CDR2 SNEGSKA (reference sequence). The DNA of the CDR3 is TGCAGTGCTAGTCAGGTCAACTCCTACGAGCAGTACTTC. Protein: CSASQVNSYEQYF.

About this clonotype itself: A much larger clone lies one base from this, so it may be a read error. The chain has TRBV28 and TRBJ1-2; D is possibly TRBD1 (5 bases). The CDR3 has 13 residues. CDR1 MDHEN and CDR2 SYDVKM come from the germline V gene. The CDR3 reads CASRDSLNHGYTF. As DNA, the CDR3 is TGTGCCAGCAGAGACAGTCTTAACCATGGCTACACCTTC.